What follows describes a single T cell receptor beta chain. The antigen remains undetermined. Adolescents were screened for latent TB by skin test and IGRA. Each clinical donor contributed on average approximately 90,000 T cells from unsorted cryopreserved PBMC. The data belong to a study of T cells in tuberculosis. The repertoire was sequenced with immunoSEQ multiplex PCR; TCRdb's copy has only in-frame clones and lacks some. Counted here are about 43,000 clones, around 94% occurring once; the ten biggest clones make up 1.9%. Germline values: CDR1 GTSNPN, CDR2 SVGIG (reference sequence). Trimming took 3 bases from V and 4 from J; bases not matched to a gene: 5. This CDR3 is built from 15 residues. Study results and limitations: Active tuberculosis TCR-alpha repertoires lay closer to GMM-specific TCRs than IGRA-negative controls, suggesting clonal expansion. The TCR-beta difference was not significant; alpha differences partly reflected length.

Source material: PBMCs. The receptor comes from a donor aged 10-29 years with latent tuberculosis or without tuberculosis infection. Some clones in this sample may be carry-over from other donors' samples. The chain recombines TRBV30 with TRBJ2-1; 11 bases fit TRBD2. CDR3 region: CAWRGTSGSYNEQFF. Written as DNA, the CDR3 is TGTGCCTGGAGAGGGACTAGCGGATCTTACAATGAGCAGTTCTTC.